This T cell receptor beta chain was captured by sequencing in a study of identical twins (dated by TCRdb to about 2016). About the study as a whole: TCR alpha and beta repertoires from monozygotic twins, unrelated adults of various ages and cord blood were deep-sequenced to test whether fetal clonotypes persist. Replicate twin experiments were performed at different times using different library preparation protocols to rule out contamination.

The library was prepared using 5' RACE. TCRdb lists the instrument as Illumina HiSeq 2000. A universal primer binding site was introduced by template switching, and a unique molecular identifier was present in the final cDNA, enabling accurate counting of TCR cDNA molecules. Specific primers in the conserved constant-segment region were used to synthesize first-strand cDNA for the TCR alpha and beta chains. To control for contamination, every cDNA library carried two barcodes: a SMART-Mk sample barcode plus Illumina barcodes. TruSeq adapter sequences along with Illumina sample barcodes were introduced in two successive PCR steps. The TCR alpha and beta cDNA libraries were sequenced on the Illumina HiSeq platform using custom primers. Regarding the original processing steps: Unique molecular identifiers were extracted from raw reads with MiGEC, and CDR3 positions were determined with MiXCR. Recombination models were inferred per individual with the repgenHMM and IGoR tools using an EM algorithm. Shared clonotypes were analyzed with the tcR package in R, and sharing was normalized by the product of cloneset sizes. To study raw recombination without the effects of thymic and clonal selection, out-of-frame nonproductive sequences were analyzed. TCRdb handled the public reads itself, with Q25 trimming in fastp and clone calling in MiXCR, and kept productive beta chains. Merged by CDR3 protein, the rows form single entries marked with the most common genes and DNA. TCRdb's processing, not the authors' own work, is the source of the V and J calls. The sample table holds about 340,000 distinct CDR3 sequences, of which roughly an eighth were seen once. 7.2% of the sample lies in the top ten.

Measured from the cysteine to the phenylalanine, the CDR3 is 11 residues long. The only DNA kept is the CDR3, 33 bases in frame from the first base. The junction shows trimming of 6 bases on V and 10 bases on J, and the gene matches do not reach 3 bases of it. Ten or more counts support this clonotype. No antigen is known for it. No much larger clone exists at a distance of one base, and base qualities are not known. All donors were healthy Caucasians. The twin cohort comprised three pairs of female monozygotic twins, all aged roughly 18 to 30 years. Positive isolation kits from Invitrogen were used to isolate CD4+ and CD8+ T cell populations. Summary of the overall study and its limitations: Fewer insertions were carried by abundant cord blood beta clonotypes; a weaker similar trend was observed in young adult naive repertoires, while no such trend was observed in memory repertoires. Compared with coincidental sharing between unrelated individuals, out-of-frame TCR alpha sequences shared between twins showed an excess of sequences with low generation probability. Recombination models systematically underestimated out-of-frame TCR alpha sharing in monozygotic twins but agreed with sharing between unrelated individuals. Zero-insertion analyses could be partly confounded by invariant T cells such as MAIT and iNKT, though diverse VJ usage argued against such confounding for most clonotypes. In beta out-of-frame sequences, excess twin sharing was weaker, because having fewer shared sequences lowered the signal-to-noise ratio. Because the same donors could not be followed over many years, conclusions were based on cross-sectional statistical analysis.

These data were also filed under a second study, of yellow fever vaccine responses in identical twins. Looking at the second paper: The authors reported that the T cell response to vaccination in identical twins appeared partly convergent and partly personalized. In identical twins, the study followed T cell clones that responded to the vaccine with precision.

The rearrangement joined TRBV12-3 or TRBV12-4 to TRBJ2-1; 7 of the junction bases match TRBD2. Sequenced material: CD8+ T cells sorted from blood. The TCR sequence derives from a woman aged 18-29 years in good health. The CDR3 region has the sequence CASSAGEEQFF. Read as DNA, the sequence is TGTGCCAGCAGCGCGGGAGAAGAGCAGTTCTTC.